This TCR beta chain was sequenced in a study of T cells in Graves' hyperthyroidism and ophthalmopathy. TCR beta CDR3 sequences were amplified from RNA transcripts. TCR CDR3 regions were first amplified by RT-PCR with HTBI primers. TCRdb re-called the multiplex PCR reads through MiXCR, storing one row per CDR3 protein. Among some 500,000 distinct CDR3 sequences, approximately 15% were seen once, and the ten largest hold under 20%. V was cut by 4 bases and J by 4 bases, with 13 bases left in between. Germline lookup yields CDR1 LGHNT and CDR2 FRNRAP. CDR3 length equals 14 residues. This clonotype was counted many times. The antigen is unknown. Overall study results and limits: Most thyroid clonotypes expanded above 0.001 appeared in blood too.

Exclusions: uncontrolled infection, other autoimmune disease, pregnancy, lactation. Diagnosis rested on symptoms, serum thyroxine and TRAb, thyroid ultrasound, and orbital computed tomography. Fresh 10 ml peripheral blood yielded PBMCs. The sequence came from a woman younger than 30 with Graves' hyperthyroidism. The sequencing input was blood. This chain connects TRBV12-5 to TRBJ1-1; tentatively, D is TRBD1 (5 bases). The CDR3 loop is CASGSGGLATEAFF. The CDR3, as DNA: TGTGCTAGTGGTTCTGGGGGACTAGCCACTGAAGCTTTCTTT.